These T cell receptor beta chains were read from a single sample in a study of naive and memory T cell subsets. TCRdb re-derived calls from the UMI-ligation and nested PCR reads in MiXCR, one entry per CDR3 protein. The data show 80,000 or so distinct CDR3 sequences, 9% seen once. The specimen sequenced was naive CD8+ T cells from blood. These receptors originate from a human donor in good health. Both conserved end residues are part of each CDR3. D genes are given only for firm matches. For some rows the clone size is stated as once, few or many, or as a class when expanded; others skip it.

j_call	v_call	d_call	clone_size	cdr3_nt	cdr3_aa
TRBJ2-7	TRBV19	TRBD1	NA	TGTGCCAGTAGTATAGGACAGGGGACCTACGAGCAGTACTTC	CASSIGQGTYEQYF
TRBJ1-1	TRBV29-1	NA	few	TGCAGCGTTGGAAGAGACGCAGGGGACACTGAAGCTTTCTTT	CSVGRDAGDTEAFF
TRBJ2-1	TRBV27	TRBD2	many	TGTGCCAGCAGTTTACGGTATGCGGCTAGCGGGAGTCTTGGTGAGCAGTTCTTC	CASSLRYAASGSLGEQFF
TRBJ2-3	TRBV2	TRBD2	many	TGTGCCAGCAGTTGGGAGACTAGCGGGAGAACAGATACGCAGTATTTT	CASSWETSGRTDTQYF
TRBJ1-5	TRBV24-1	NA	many	TGTGCCACCAGTGCGGCGGATAGCAATCAGCCCCAGCATTTT	CATSAADSNQPQHF
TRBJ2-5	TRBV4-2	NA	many	TGTGCCAGCAGCCAAGAATACCGGCGAGCAGAGACCCAGTACTTC	CASSQEYRRAETQYF
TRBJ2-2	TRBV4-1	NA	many	TGCGCCAGCAGCCAACTCCGGGACATGAGCACCGGGGAGCTGTTTTTT	CASSQLRDMSTGELFF
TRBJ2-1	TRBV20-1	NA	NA	TGCAGTGCTATAGATGGTGCGGGGTCCTACAATGAGCAGTTCTTC	CSAIDGAGSYNEQFF
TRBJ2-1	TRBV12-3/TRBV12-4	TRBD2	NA	TGTGCCAGCAGTTCCCCCGAACAACTAGCGGGAGGGAGCTCCTACAATGAGCAGTTCTTC	CASSSPEQLAGGSSYNEQFF
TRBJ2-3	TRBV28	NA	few	TGTGCCAGCAGTCTGGGACTTCGGGATACGCAGTATTTT	CASSLGLRDTQYF
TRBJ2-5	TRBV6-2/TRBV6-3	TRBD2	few	TGTGCCAGCAGCTACGAAGCGGGAGTGACAGAGACCCAGTACTTC	CASSYEAGVTETQYF
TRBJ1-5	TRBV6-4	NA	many	TGTGCCAGCAGCCTTTCAGGGAATCAGCCCCAGCATTTT	CASSLSGNQPQHF
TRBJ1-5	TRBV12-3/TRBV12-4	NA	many	TGTGCCAGCACCACAGGAGCCATTAGCAATCAGCCCCAGCATTTT	CASTTGAISNQPQHF
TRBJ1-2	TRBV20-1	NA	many	TGCAGTGCCCTCTGGACTCAAAACTATGGCTACACCTTC	CSALWTQNYGYTF
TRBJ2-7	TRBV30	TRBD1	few	TGTGCCTGGAGGGGGACAGCAACCTACGAGCAGTACTTC	CAWRGTATYEQYF
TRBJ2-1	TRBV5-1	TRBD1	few	TGCGCCAGCACCCCGGGACAGGGGCCCCGTAATGAGCAGTTCTTC	CASTPGQGPRNEQFF
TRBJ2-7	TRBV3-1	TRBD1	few	TGTGCCAGCAGCCTTCGGGGACAGGGGGTCCACGAGCAGTACTTC	CASSLRGQGVHEQYF
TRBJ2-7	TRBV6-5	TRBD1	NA	TGTGCCAGCAGTTACTCGGGACAGGACTACGAGCAGTACTTC	CASSYSGQDYEQYF
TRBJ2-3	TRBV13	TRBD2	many	TGTGCCAGCAGCACAAGACTAGCGGGAGAACCAGATACGCAGTATTTT	CASSTRLAGEPDTQYF
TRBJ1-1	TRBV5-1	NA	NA	TGCGCCAGCAGCTTGGCAGGACAGAACACTGAAGCTTTCTTT	CASSLAGQNTEAFF
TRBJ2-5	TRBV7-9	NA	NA	TGTGCCAGCAGCTTAATTCTCGGTGGACCCCAAGAGACCCAGTACTTC	CASSLILGGPQETQYF
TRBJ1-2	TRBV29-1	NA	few	TGCAGCGTTGCTTGGGGTGGGAATGGCTACACCTTC	CSVAWGGNGYTF
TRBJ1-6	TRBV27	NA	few	TGTGCCAGCAGTCGCCCAAATTCACCCCTCCACTTT	CASSRPNSPLHF
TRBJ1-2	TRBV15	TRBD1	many	TGTGCCACCAGCAGAGATTACGGGACAGGGTTGAACTATGGCTACACCTTC	CATSRDYGTGLNYGYTF
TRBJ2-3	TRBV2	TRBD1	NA	TGTGCCAGCAGGGACAGGGCTGATACGCAGTATTTT	CASRDRADTQYF
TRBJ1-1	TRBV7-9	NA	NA	TGTGCCAGCAGCTTAGCGGAAGGCCTTGTCGGAACTTTCTTT	CASSLAEGLVGTFF
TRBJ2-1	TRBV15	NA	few	TGTGCCACCAGCAGAGATCGGCTGTCCTCCTACAATGAGCAGTTCTTC	CATSRDRLSSYNEQFF
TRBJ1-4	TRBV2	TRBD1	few	TGTGCCAGCAACTCCCGACAGGGTGAGATTGAAAAACTGTTTTTT	CASNSRQGEIEKLFF
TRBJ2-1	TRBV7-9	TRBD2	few	TGTGCCAGCAGCTTTTTGCGGGGGGCCTACAATGAGCAGTTCTTC	CASSFLRGAYNEQFF
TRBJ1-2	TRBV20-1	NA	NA	TGCAGTGCTAGCTTAACCCACCGGCGAGATGGCTACACCTTC	CSASLTHRRDGYTF
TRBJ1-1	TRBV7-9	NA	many	TGTGCCAGCAGCCCCGACAGCAACATGAACACTGAAGCTTTCTTT	CASSPDSNMNTEAFF
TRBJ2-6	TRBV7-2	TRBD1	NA	TGTGCCAGCAGCCTGGGACAGGGGGCGACTGGGGCCAACGTCCTGACTTTC	CASSLGQGATGANVLTF
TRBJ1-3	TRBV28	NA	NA	TGTGCCAGCAGTCCGCCGGACAGCTCCTACTCTGGAAACACCATATATTTT	CASSPPDSSYSGNTIYF
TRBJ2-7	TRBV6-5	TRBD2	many	TGTGCCAGCAGTTACCCGACCGGGACTAGCGGCCCCTACGAGCAGTACTTC	CASSYPTGTSGPYEQYF
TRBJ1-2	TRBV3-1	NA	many	TGTGCCAGCAGCCAAGGACAGTTGACTTCTTCCCTTGACTTC	CASSQGQLTSSLDF